This TCR beta chain is from a study of T cells in localized non-small cell lung cancer. The germline V gene has CDR1 LNHNV and CDR2 YYDKDF (reference sequence). Unmatched junction bases numbered 13, after V lost 4 bases and J lost 4 bases. The CDR3 is 16 amino acids. Using immunoSEQ multiplex PCR, the repertoire was profiled, and TCRdb retains in-frame clones only, with some absent. The sample has 18,000 or so clones, around 89% seen once. The rearrangement joins TRBV15 to TRBJ2-7; 7 nucleotides agree with TRBD2. The source of this sequence is a man between 40 and 70 years old with stage I lung adenocarcinoma. The starting material was peripheral blood, obtained before any cancer treatment. Here the CDR3 reads CATSIDSGEGLYEQYF. In nucleotides, the CDR3 is TGTGCCACCAGCATAGACAGCGGGGAGGGCCTTTACGAGCAGTACTTC. Drawing the rest from reference TRBV15 and TRBJ2-7, the complete variable domain is DAMVIQNPRYQVTQFGKPVTLSCSQTLNHNVMYWYQQKSSQAPKLLFHYYDKDFNNEADTPDNFQSRRPNTSFCFLDIRSPGLGDTAMYLCATSIDSGEGLYEQYFGPGTRLTVT.